The T cell receptor beta chain under discussion was sequenced for a study of Ad26.COV2.S vaccination and SARS-CoV-2 variants (dated by TCRdb to about 2021). At the level of the whole study: Donors in the vaccine arm were drawn from COV1001, a phase I-IIa trial of Ad26.COV2.S in healthy adults that was multicentre, randomized, double-blind and placebo-controlled. TCRbeta repertoire sequencing was used to assess the specificity and breadth of SARS-CoV-2-reactive T cell receptors after Ad26.COV2.S vaccination. Participants in the trial were split at random into five groups of five each, receiving low-dose or high-dose Ad26.COV2.S once or twice, or else placebo on both occasions. Blinding of investigators to trial group allocation was maintained during experiments and outcome assessment. Ad26.COV2.S was administered intramuscularly at a dose of 5x10^10 or 1x10^11 viral particles, either as one shot or as two shots given 56 days apart. A total of around 32 samples were included in the TCR-sequenced set, comprising around 19 Ad26.COV2.S vaccine recipients, 5 placebo recipients and 8 SARS-CoV-2 convalescent individuals.

Notes on this clone: The specificity of this receptor is unknown. No base qualities exist here, and no much larger clone lies one base off it.

The treatment or condition label, as the study defines it: 19 received Ad26.COV2.S at low or high dose, single or two shots; roughly five received placebo; per-sample allocation not given. For vaccine and placebo recipients, the sequenced repertoires came from samples collected on day 63 after the first injection. Between 29 July and 7 August 2020, Cohort 1b enrolled 20 to 30 adults aged 18-55 years at one site in Boston, USA. Ad26.COV2.S was a replication-incompetent adenovirus type 26 vector expressing a prefusion-stabilized SARS-CoV-2 spike protein from the original Wuhan strain. The immunoSEQ Assay was used to sequence TCRbeta CDR3 regions. After extraction, genomic DNA underwent amplification by bias-controlled multiplex PCR, followed by high-throughput sequencing. Per the authors' processing: To quantify the absolute abundance of every unique TCRbeta CDR3 region, sequences were collapsed and filtered. T cell fraction was estimated by normalizing TCRbeta template counts to usable DNA, with usable DNA measured through amplification of reference genes found in all nucleated cells. Repertoire TCRs were annotated as SARS-CoV-2-specific by exact matching of V gene, CDR3 amino acid sequence and J gene to a known reactive TCR set. The reference SARS-CoV-2 TCR set was derived from MIRA and filtered for enrichment in COVID-19-positive ImmuneCODE repertoires, a step that removed public or cross-reactive TCRs. Based on the MIRA antigens, annotated TCRs were further analysed at the level of specific ORF or position within ORF. Breadth was defined as the number of annotated unique rearrangements divided by the total number of unique productive rearrangements, and depth was defined as the summed frequency of the annotated unique rearrangements. Two-sided Wilcoxon rank-sum tests were applied when comparing TCR breadth between groups. Sourced from immuneACCESS, this table was stored by TCRdb with only in-frame sequences that have V and J called. A share of the clones is absent; for the studies checked, an unresolved V gene accounts for under half, and the remainder has no known explanation. The D gene and trimming were derived from the DNA, and the V and J assignments and clone size from that table. The sample table lists about 420,000 clones, 88% of them with a count of one. Around 3.6% of the sample is held by the ten biggest clonotypes.

What the authors observed across the whole study: Spike-specific TCR breadth was higher in Ad26.COV2.S recipients than in placebo recipients (P = 0.0014). Comparable non-spike TCR breadth was observed between vaccine and placebo recipients, consistent with only spike being contained in the vaccine. Substantial breadth of spike-specific CD8+ and CD4+ T cell responses was reported after vaccination. The authors noted that total T cell responses may have been underestimated by the TCR breadth and depth analyses. The study lacked the statistical power to compare responses across vaccine doses or regimens.

This TCR was sampled from a person aged 18-60 years who received the Ad26.COV2.S COVID-19 vaccine or a placebo. Sequencing used peripheral blood, obtained in a trial of Ad26.COV2.S vaccine versus placebo.

The sequenced DNA: TGTGCCAGCAGTGATGGGGTGAACACCGGGGAGCTGTTTTTT. Its coded protein is CASSDGVNTGELFF. The V gene is TRBV2 and the J gene is TRBJ2-2; the D segment cannot be called with confidence. V is reduced by 3 bases and J by 1 base, leaving a spacing of 6 bases between them. Measured from the cysteine to the phenylalanine, the CDR3 is 14 residues long. Only the CDR3 portion is preserved as DNA: 42 bases, with reading frame beginning at the first base. The germline V gene provides CDR1 SNHLY and CDR2 FYNNEI.